This T cell receptor beta chain was observed in a study of T cells after yellow fever vaccination. The study, taken as a whole, reports: Among primary-vaccination clones, most reappeared after the booster, at approximately 96% for CD4 and around 90% for CD8. High-abundance clonotypes from the bulk population could contaminate FACS-sorted repertoires.

This clonotype was picked up many times. Its antigen remains unknown. Germline values: CDR1 ENHRY, CDR2 SYGVKD. V lost 6 bases, J lost 1 base, and 16 bases lay in between. This CDR3 is 16 amino acids long. 5'RACE template switching produced TCR cDNA carrying a universal primer site and UMIs. TCRdb independently ran MiXCR on the 5' RACE reads; one entry per CDR3 protein. The sample includes approximately 610,000 distinct CDR3 sequences, about 17% of them seen just once. The sequences come from PBMCs, collected 5 to 6 days after the first yellow fever vaccination. The sequence came from a man younger than 35 who received the YFV17D yellow fever vaccine. The chain has TRBV10-3 and TRBJ1-3; a weak D match, TRBD1 (5 bases). The CDR3 is CAISQRRAVSGNTIYF. DNA of the CDR3: TGTGCCATCAGCCAACGCAGGGCGGTATCTGGAAACACCATATATTTT.